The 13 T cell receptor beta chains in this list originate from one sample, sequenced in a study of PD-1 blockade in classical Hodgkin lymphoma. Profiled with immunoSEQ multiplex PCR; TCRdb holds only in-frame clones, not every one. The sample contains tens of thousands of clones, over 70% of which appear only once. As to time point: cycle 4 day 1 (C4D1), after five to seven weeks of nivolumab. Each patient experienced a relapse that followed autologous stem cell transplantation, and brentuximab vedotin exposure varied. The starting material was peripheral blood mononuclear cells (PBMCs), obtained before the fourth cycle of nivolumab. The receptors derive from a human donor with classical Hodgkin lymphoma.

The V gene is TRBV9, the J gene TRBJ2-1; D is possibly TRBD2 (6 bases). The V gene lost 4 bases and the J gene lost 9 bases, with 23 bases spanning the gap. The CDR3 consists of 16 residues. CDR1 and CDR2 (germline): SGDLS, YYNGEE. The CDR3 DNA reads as TGTGCCAGCAGCTCTACAGAGGACTACTGGACCGTTGAGCAGTTCTTC. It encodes CASSSTEDYWTVEQFF.

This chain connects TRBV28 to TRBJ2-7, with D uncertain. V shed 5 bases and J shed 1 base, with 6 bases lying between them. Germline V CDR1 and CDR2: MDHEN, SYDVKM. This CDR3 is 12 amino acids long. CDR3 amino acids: CASSTDSYEQYF. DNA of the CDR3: TGTGCCAGCAGTACGGATTCCTACGAGCAGTACTTC.

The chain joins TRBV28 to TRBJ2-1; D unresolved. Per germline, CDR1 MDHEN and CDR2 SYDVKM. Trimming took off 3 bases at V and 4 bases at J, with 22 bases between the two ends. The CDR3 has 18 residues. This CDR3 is CASSFSSGLGSLYNEQFF. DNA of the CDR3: TGTGCCAGCAGTTTCTCGTCAGGTTTGGGGTCGTTATACAATGAGCAGTTCTTC.

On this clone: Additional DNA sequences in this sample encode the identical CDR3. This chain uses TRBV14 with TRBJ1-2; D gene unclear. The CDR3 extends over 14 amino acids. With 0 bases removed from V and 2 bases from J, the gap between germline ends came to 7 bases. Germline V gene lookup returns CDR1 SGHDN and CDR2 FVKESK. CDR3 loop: CASSQDRVNYGYTF. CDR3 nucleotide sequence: TGTGCCAGCAGCCAAGATAGAGTAAACTATGGCTACACCTTC.

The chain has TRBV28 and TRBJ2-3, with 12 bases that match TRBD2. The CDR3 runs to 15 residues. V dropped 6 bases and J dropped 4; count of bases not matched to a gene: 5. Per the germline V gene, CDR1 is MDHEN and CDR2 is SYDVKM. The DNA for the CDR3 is TGTGCCAGCAGCTCTAGCGGGGGGGATGCAGATACGCAGTATTTT. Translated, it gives CASSSSGGDADTQYF.

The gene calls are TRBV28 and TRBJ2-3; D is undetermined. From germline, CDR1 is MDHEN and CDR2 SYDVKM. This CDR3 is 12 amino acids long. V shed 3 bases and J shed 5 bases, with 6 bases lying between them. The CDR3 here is CASSLRRDTQYF. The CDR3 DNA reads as TGTGCCAGCAGTTTGCGGCGAGATACGCAGTATTTT.

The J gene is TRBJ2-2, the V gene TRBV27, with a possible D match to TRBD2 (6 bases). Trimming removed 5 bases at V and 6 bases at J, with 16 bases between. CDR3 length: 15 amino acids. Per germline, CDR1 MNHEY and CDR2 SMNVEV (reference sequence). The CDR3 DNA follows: TGTGCCAGCAGTGGAGGGCAGGTAGCCCCCGGGGAGCTGTTTTTT. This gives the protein CASSGGQVAPGELFF.

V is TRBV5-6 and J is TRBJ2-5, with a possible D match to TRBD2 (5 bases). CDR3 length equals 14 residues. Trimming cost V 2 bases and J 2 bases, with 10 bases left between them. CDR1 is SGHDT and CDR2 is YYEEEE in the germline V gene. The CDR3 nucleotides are TGTGCCAGCAGCTTCGGACTCTCACAAGAGACCCAGTACTTC. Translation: CASSFGLSQETQYF.

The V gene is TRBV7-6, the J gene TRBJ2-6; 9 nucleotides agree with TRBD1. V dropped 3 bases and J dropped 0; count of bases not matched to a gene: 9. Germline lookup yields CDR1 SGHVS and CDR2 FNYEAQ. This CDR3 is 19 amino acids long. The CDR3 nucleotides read TGTGCCAGCAGCTTGAAGTTGGGACAGGGACCCTCTGGGGCCAACGTCCTGACTTTC. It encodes CASSLKLGQGPSGANVLTF.

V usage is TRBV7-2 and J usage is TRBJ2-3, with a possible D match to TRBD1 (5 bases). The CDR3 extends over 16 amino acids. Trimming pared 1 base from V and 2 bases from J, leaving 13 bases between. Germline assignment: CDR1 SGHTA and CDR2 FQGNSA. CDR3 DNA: TGTGCCAGCAGCTTAGTCCCAGGGATACTCACAGATACGCAGTATTTT. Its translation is CASSLVPGILTDTQYF.

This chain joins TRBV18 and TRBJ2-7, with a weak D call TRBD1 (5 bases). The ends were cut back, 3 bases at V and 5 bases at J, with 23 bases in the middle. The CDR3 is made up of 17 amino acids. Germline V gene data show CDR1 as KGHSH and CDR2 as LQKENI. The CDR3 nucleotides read TGTGCCAGCTCACCGACGACAGTCGCAGGAAATCAGGACGAGCAGTACTTC. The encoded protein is CASSPTTVAGNQDEQYF.

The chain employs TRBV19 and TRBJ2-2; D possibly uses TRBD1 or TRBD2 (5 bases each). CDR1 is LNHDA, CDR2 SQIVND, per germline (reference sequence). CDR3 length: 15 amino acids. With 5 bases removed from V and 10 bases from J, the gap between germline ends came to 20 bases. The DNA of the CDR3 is TGTGCCAGTAGTTCAATAGAAACCTTCGGGGCGGAGCTGTTTTTT. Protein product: CASSSIETFGAELFF.

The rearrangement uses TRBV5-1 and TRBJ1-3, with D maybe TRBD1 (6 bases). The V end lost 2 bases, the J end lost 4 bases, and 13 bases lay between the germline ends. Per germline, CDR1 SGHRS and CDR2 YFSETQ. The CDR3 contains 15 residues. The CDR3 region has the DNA TGCGCCAGCAGCTTTTCACAGGGTGCAGGAAACACCATATATTTT. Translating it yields CASSFSQGAGNTIYF. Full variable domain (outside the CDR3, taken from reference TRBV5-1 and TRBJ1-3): KAGVTQTPRYLIKTRGQQVTLSCSPISGHRSVSWYQQTPGQGLQFLFEYFSETQRNKGNFPGRFSGRQFSNSRSEMNVSTLELGDSALYLCASSFSQGAGNTIYFGEGSWLTVV.